Reported below is one TCR beta chain. Trimming took 2 bases from V and 1 from J; bases not matched to a gene: 6. CDR1 and CDR2 from the germline V gene are SGHDT and YYEEEE. The CDR3 spans 16 residues. This sample was taken from a study of T cell changes during pregnancy in multiple sclerosis. Clones were read by immunoSEQ multiplex PCR, and TCRdb kept only the in-frame ones, dropping some. Of around 78,000 clones listed, around 93% are singletons. This TCR derives from a female donor with multiple sclerosis, enrolled in a pregnancy study. Specimen: peripheral blood, collected in the second trimester of pregnancy. The rearrangement links TRBV5-6 to TRBJ1-2, with 9 bases lining up with TRBD1. CDR3 DNA: TGTGCCAGCAGCTTCCGGACAGGGGCCATTAACTATGGCTACACCTTC. Protein sequence: CASSFRTGAINYGYTF. The full variable domain, with the rest looked up from reference TRBV5-6 and TRBJ1-2, is DAGVTQSPTHLIKTRGQQVTLRCSPKSGHDTVSWYQQALGQGPQFIFQYYEEEERQRGNFPDRFSGHQFPNYSSELNVNALLLGDSALYLCASSFRTGAINYGYTFGSGTRLTVV.